This T cell receptor beta chain derives from a study of T cells in localized non-small cell lung cancer. Germline V gives CDR1 MNHNY, CDR2 SVGAGI (reference sequence). V gave up 4 bases and J gave up 5 bases, with 14 bases separating them. The CDR3 is 14 residues long. The method was immunoSEQ multiplex PCR; TCRdb's version includes in-frame clones alone and lacks a portion of them. The table has fewer than 45,000 clones, approximately 80% seen once. The sequence was collected from a male donor at least 60 years old with stage III squamous cell lung carcinoma. The chain has TRBV6-6 and TRBJ1-2; D is perhaps TRBD1 (6 bases). This specimen was peripheral blood, taken before any cancer treatment. CDR3 nucleotides: TGTGCCAGCAGTTCAACAGGGACTTCATATGGCTACACCTTC. Protein product: CASSSTGTSYGYTF.